This TCR beta chain was recorded in a study of PD-L1 blockade in urothelial cancer. Looking at the study overall: Intravenous atezolizumab, 1,200 mg every 3 weeks, was begun by patients in the mid-2010s. Study-wide points: More expansion of tumor-associated blood clones, seen at 3 weeks, marked durable-benefit patients. Prediction of better survival came from below-median pretreatment blood TCR clonality.

There were between 1 and 8 samples from each patient, taken pretreatment and on-treatment. The CDR3 is made up of 16 amino acids. J gave up 2 bases and V 6 bases, and 12 bases lay outside the gene matches. The V gene's germline CDR1 is MDHEN and CDR2 SYDVKM. As to this clone: Its antigen remains unknown.

Here immunoSEQ multiplex PCR was the method, and the copy in TCRdb shows in-frame clones only, minus some. The top ten clones hold about 2.1% of a sample with approximately 30,000 clones, approximately 79% of them seen once. This rearrangement joins TRBV28 to TRBJ1-2; 7 bases line up with TRBD1. The clonotype originates from a man between 45 and 60 years old with urothelial cancer. This specimen consisted of PBMCs, obtained around atezolizumab (anti-PD-L1) treatment. The CDR3 loop reads CASSRYPSTGNYGYTF. The CDR3 DNA reads TGTGCCAGCAGCCGATACCCCTCGACAGGGAACTATGGCTACACCTTC.